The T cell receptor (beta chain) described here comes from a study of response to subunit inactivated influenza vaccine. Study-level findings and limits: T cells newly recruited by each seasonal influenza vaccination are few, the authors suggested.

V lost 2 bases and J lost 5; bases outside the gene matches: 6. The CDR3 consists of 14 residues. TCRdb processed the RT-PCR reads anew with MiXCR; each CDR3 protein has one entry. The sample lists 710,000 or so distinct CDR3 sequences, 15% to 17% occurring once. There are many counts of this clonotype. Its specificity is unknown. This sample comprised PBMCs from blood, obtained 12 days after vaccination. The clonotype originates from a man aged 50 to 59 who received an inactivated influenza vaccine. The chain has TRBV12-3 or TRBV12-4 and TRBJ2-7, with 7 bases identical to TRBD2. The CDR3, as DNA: TGTGCCAGCAGTTTAAGGACTGGGGGGGACGAGCAGTACTTC. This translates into CASSLRTGGDEQYF.